A selection of T cell receptor beta chains follows, all from one sample in a study of shared clonotypes between healthy human individuals. Generated by immunoSEQ multiplex PCR, the TCRdb table keeps only in-frame clones and is missing some. The profile covers roughly 2.5 million clones, with just over 90% appearing a single time and about 0.13% taken by the ten largest. The sequenced material came from naive CD4+ T cells sorted from blood. Receptors were obtained from a man younger than 35 in good health. CDR3s include the opening cysteine and the closing phenylalanine or tryptophan. D genes are given only for firm matches. The listing skips clone size in some rows; elsewhere it reads once, few, many or a size class.

NA TRBJ2-7 NA TRBV2 CASSDKSAGANEQYF TGTGCCAGCAGTGACAAATCGGCAGGGGCGAACGAGCAGTACTTC
NA TRBJ2-3 NA TRBV7-2 CASSSLLLDTQYF TGTGCCAGCAGCTCCCTTCTGTTAGATACGCAGTATTTT
NA TRBJ1-2 NA TRBV27 CASSLSTGSVSSYGYTF TGTGCCAGCAGTTTATCTACGGGGTCCGTATCGTCCTATGGCTACACCTTC
NA TRBJ2-7 NA TRBV7-9 CASSLASGNYEQYF TGTGCCAGCAGCTTAGCCTCGGGGAACTACGAGCAGTACTTC
NA TRBJ2-3 NA TRBV2 CASSGEIASTPTDTQYF TGTGCCAGCAGTGGCGAGATAGCTTCCACCCCCACAGATACGCAGTATTTT
NA TRBJ1-5 NA TRBV7-2 CASSLAGDQPQHF TGTGCCAGCAGCTTAGCAGGGGATCAGCCCCAGCATTTT
TRBD1 TRBJ2-7 NA TRBV5-4 CASSPGQGGRAYEQYF TGTGCCAGCAGCCCGGGACAGGGAGGGCGTGCCTACGAGCAGTACTTC
NA TRBJ1-2 few TRBV2 CASSRPDNYGYTF TGTGCCAGCAGCAGACCGGATAACTATGGCTACACCTTC
NA TRBJ1-6 NA TRBV4-2 CASSQDRTAGNNSPLHF TGTGCCAGCAGCCAAGATCGGACGGCAGGGAATAATTCACCCCTCCACTTT
NA TRBJ2-5 NA TRBV11-2 CASSSTGVGRETQYF TGTGCCAGCAGCTCGACTGGGGTAGGAAGGGAGACCCAGTACTTC
NA TRBJ1-2 NA TRBV6-1 CASKGGNYGYTF TGTGCCAGCAAGGGGGGTAACTATGGCTACACCTTC